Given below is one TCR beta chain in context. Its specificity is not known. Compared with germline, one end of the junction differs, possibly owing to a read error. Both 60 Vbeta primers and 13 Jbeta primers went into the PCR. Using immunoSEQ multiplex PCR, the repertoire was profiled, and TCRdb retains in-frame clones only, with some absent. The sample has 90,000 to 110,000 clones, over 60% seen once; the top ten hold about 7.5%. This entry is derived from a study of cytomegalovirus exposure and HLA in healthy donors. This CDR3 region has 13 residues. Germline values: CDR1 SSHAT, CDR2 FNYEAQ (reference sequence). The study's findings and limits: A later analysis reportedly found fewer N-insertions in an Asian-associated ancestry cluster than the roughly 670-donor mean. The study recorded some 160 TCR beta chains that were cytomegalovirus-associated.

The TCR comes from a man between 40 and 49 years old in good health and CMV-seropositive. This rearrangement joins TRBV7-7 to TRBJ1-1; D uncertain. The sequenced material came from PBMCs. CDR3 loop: CASSLELTTEAFF. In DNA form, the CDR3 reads TGTGCTAGCAGCTTAGAGCTTACCACTGAAGCTTTCTTT.